One and the same sample provided the 12 T cell receptor beta chains below, sequenced in a study of cytomegalovirus exposure and HLA in healthy donors. The PCR ran on 60 Vbeta and 13 Jbeta primers. The data were produced by immunoSEQ multiplex PCR, yet TCRdb's version contains in-frame clones alone and is incomplete. The sample shows 35,000 to 55,000 clones, around 77% of them seen only once. Material for sequencing was PBMCs. Receptor source: a man aged 25 to 40 in good health and CMV-seronegative.

In nucleotides, the CDR3 is TGTGCTGCAGGAGAGGGAGCGGAAGAGACCCAGTACTTC. Amino acids: CAAGEGAEETQYF. The chain carries TRBV5-4 and TRBJ2-5, with TRBD2 as a possible D gene (5 bases). In germline, CDR1 is SGHNT, CDR2 YYREEE (reference sequence). There are 13 residues in the CDR3.

The V and J genes are TRBV28 and TRBJ2-7; D gene ambiguous. The CDR3 contains 14 residues. V lost 7 bases and J lost 2, with 15 bases in between. Germline CDR1 MDHEN, CDR2 SYDVKM. CDR3 coding DNA: TGTGCCAGCAACCGATTGACAAATCCCTACGAGCAGTACTTC. The encoded protein is CASNRLTNPYEQYF.

The V call is TRBV19, the J call TRBJ2-1, with TRBD2 matching over 10 bases. The trim removed 5 bases at V and 1 base at J, leaving 17 bases unmatched. CDR3 size: 20 residues. From germline, CDR1 is LNHDA and CDR2 SQIVND (reference sequence). DNA of the CDR3: TGTGCCAGTAGTCTCGGGGCCCAGCTAGCGGGAGCGCCATCCTACAATGAGCAGTTCTTC. Protein: CASSLGAQLAGAPSYNEQFF.

V usage is TRBV7-9 and J usage is TRBJ2-3, with D possibly matching TRBD2 (5 bases). V lost 2 bases and J lost 2, with 11 bases in between. The CDR3 loop spans 15 amino acids. The V gene's germline CDR1 is SEHNR and CDR2 FQNEAQ (reference sequence). The DNA of the CDR3 is TGTGCCAGCAGCTTATTCGACTATTCCACAGATACGCAGTATTTT. Its translation is CASSLFDYSTDTQYF.

This chain uses TRBV5-6 with TRBJ2-1, with a tentative D call TRBD1 (5 bases). This CDR3 is built from 15 residues. V shed 2 bases and J shed 2 bases, with 11 bases lying between them. Germline CDR1 reads SGHDT; CDR2 reads YYEEEE. This CDR3 reads CASSFRANAYNEQFF. The CDR3 DNA reads TGTGCCAGCAGCTTCAGGGCTAACGCCTACAATGAGCAGTTCTTC.

Here the CDR3 reads CASSSFTRGGEQYF. DNA of the CDR3: TGTGCCAGCAGTTCCTTCACCAGGGGTGGGGAGCAGTACTTC. The gene calls are TRBV6-6 and TRBJ2-7; the D gene is possibly TRBD1 (6 bases). Germline lookup yields CDR1 MNHNY and CDR2 SVGAGI (reference sequence). The CDR3 is 14 residues long. Trimming stripped 4 bases from V and 7 bases from J, with 17 bases between.

This clone was recorded a few times. This chain connects TRBV2 to TRBJ1-6, with D maybe TRBD1 (6 bases). Germline V lookup: CDR1 SNHLY, CDR2 FYNNEI. The CDR3 length is 16 residues. Trimming removed 5 bases at V and 10 bases at J, with 21 bases between. Here the CDR3 reads CASSRAQGHLWSPLHF. CDR3 coding DNA: TGTGCCAGCAGTAGGGCGCAGGGGCATTTATGGTCACCCCTCCACTTT.

V usage is TRBV11-2 and J usage is TRBJ2-3; 9 bases are shared with TRBD2. The J segment lost 6 bases and the V segment lost 3 bases, leaving 7 bases of the junction unmatched. The CDR3 consists of 15 residues. CDR1 is SGHAT, CDR2 FQNNGV, per germline. The DNA for the CDR3 is TGTGCCAGCAGCTTCTTGGCGGGGGGGCGGGATACGCAGTATTTT. The encoded protein is CASSFLAGGRDTQYF.

This chain joins TRBV6-5 and TRBJ2-1; 9 positions agree with TRBD1. The trim removed 5 bases at V and 4 bases at J, leaving 3 bases unmatched. CDR3 length: 14 residues. The germline gives CDR1 MNHEY, CDR2 SVGAGI. The CDR3 DNA reads as TGTGCCAGCAGTAACAGGGGGCGTTACAATGAGCAGTTCTTC. This sequence encodes CASSNRGRYNEQFF.

The V call is TRBV5-1, the J call TRBJ2-3, with 8 bases that match TRBD1. Unmatched junction bases numbered 7, after V lost 1 base and J lost 6 bases. The germline V gene has CDR1 SGHRS and CDR2 YFSETQ. The CDR3 runs 15 residues. The CDR3 sequence: CASSLWTGNRDTQYF. The CDR3 DNA reads TGCGCCAGCAGCTTGTGGACAGGGAATCGGGATACGCAGTATTTT.

This chain joins TRBV28 and TRBJ2-7; 7 bases align to TRBD2. Per germline, CDR1 MDHEN and CDR2 SYDVKM. The trim removed 6 bases at V and 0 bases at J, leaving 8 bases unmatched. The CDR3 loop spans 15 amino acids. The CDR3 nucleotides read TGTGCCAGCAGGGGGGGGACCGCCATCTCCTACGAGCAGTACTTC. Its translation: CASRGGTAISYEQYF.

This sequence joins TRBV10-3 and TRBJ2-7; 12 bases agree with TRBD2. The CDR3 contains 15 residues. CDR1 and CDR2 from the germline V gene are ENHRY and SYGVKD. With V trimmed by 2 bases and J by 2 bases, 1 base remained unmatched. Written as DNA, the CDR3 is TGTGCCATCAGTGAGGGACTAGCGGGACCCTACGAGCAGTACTTC. This translates into CAISEGLAGPYEQYF.